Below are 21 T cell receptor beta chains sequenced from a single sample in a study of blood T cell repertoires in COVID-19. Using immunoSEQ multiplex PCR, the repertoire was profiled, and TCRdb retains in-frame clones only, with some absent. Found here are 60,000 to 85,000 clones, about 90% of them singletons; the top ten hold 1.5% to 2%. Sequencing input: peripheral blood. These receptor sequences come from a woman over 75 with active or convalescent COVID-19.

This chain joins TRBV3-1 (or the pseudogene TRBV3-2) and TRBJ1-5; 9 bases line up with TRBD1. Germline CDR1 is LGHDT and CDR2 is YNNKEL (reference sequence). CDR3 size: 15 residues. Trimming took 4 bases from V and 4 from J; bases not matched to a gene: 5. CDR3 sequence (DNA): TGTGCCAGCAGCCGCGACAGGGGGTGGAATCAGCCCCAGCATTTT. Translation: CASSRDRGWNQPQHF.

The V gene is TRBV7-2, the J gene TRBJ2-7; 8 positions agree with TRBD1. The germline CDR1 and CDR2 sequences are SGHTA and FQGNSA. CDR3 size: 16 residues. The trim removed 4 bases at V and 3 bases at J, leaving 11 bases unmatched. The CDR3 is CASSSDRGRGDYEQYF. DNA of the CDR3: TGTGCCAGCAGCTCAGACAGGGGCCGTGGCGACTACGAGCAGTACTTC.

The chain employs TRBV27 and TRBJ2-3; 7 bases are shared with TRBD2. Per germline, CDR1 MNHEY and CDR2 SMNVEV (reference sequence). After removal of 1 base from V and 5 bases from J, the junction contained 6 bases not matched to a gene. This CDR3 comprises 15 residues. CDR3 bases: TGTGCCAGCAGTTTATTGGCGGGGGTCATAGATACGCAGTATTTT. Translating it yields CASSLLAGVIDTQYF.

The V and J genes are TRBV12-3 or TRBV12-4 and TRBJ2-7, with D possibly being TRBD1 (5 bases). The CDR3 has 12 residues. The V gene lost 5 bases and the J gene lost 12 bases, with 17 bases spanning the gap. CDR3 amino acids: CASSPDTHLRYF. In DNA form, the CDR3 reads TGTGCCAGCAGTCCGGACACCCACTTGCGGTACTTC.

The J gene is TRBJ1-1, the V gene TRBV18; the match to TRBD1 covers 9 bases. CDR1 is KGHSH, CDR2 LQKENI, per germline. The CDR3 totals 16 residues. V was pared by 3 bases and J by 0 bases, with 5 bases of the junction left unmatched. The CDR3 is CASSPLRTGVNTEAFF. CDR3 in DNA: TGTGCCAGCTCACCGCTTCGGACAGGGGTGAACACTGAAGCTTTCTTT.

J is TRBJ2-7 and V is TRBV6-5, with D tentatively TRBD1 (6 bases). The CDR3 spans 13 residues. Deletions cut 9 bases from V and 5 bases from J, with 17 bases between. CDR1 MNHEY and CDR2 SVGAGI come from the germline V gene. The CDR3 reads CASFSGARDEQYF. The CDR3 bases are TGTGCCAGTTTCTCAGGGGCGCGGGACGAGCAGTACTTC.

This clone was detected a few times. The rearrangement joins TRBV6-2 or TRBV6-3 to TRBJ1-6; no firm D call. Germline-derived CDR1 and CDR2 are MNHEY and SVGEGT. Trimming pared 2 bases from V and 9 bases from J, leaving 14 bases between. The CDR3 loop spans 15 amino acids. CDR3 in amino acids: CASSYGGVQISPLHF. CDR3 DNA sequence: TGTGCCAGCAGTTACGGCGGGGTCCAAATTTCACCCCTCCACTTT.

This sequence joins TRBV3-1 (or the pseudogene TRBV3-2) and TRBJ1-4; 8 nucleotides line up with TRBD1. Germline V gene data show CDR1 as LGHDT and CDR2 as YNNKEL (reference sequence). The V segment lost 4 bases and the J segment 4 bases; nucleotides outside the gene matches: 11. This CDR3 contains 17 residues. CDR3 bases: TGTGCCAGCAGCCCTCGGACAGGGAGGTTCGGTAATGAAAAACTGTTTTTT. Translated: CASSPRTGRFGNEKLFF.

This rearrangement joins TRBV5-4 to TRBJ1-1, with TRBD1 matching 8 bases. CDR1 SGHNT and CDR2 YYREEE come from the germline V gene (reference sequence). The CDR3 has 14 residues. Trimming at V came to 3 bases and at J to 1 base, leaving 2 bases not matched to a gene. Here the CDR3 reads CASSSGQENTEAFF. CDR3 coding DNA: TGTGCCAGCAGCTCGGGACAGGAGAACACTGAAGCTTTCTTT. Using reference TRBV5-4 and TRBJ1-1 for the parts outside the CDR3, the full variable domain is ETGVTQSPTHLIKTRGQQVTLRCSSQSGHNTVSWYQQALGQGPQFIFQYYREEENGRGNFPPRFSGLQFPNYSSELNVNALELDDSALYLCASSSGQENTEAFFGQGTRLTVV.

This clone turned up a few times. The CDR3 coding sequence is TGTGCCAGCAGTTCCAGGGAGGGCAATCAGCCCCAGCATTTT. It codes for CASSSREGNQPQHF. The chain joins TRBV6-2 or TRBV6-3 to TRBJ1-5; the D gene is possibly TRBD1 (5 bases). CDR1 is MNHEY, CDR2 SVGEGT, per germline. The CDR3 runs 14 residues. The V gene lost 4 bases and the J gene lost 2 bases, with 9 bases spanning the gap.

CDR3 DNA: TGTGCCAGCAGCCGAGACAGGTCTTCCCAAGAGACCCAGTACTTC. Its protein is CASSRDRSSQETQYF. V usage is TRBV2 and J usage is TRBJ2-5; a weak D match, TRBD1 (6 bases). The length of the CDR3 is 15 residues. Germline V lookup: CDR1 SNHLY, CDR2 FYNNEI. With 6 bases removed from V and 1 base from J, the gap between germline ends came to 15 bases.

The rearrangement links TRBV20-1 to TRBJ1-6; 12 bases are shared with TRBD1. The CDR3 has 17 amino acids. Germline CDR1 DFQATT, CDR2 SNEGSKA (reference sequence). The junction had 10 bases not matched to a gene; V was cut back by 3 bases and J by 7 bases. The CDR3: CSASHPGQGARNSPLHF. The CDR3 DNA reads TGCAGTGCTAGTCATCCGGGACAGGGGGCTCGGAATTCACCCCTCCACTTT.

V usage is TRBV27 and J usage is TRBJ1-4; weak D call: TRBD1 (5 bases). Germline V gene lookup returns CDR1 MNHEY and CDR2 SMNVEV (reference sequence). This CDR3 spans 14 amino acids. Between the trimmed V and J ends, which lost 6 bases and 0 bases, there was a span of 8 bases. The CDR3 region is CASSLRATNEKLFF. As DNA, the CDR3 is TGTGCCAGCAGCCTCAGGGCAACTAATGAAAAACTGTTTTTT.

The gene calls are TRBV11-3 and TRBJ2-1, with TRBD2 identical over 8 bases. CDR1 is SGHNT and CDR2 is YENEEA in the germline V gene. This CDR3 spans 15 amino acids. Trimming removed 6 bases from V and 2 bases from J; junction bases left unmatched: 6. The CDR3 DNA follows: TGTGCCAGCAGTCAGCGGGGGCCCCCCTACAATGAGCAGTTCTTC. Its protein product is CASSQRGPPYNEQFF.

CDR3 DNA: TGTGCCAGCAGCCAAGATGCCGGGACAGGGAGAGGCTACACCTTC. It encodes CASSQDAGTGRGYTF. The chain links TRBV3-1 (or the pseudogene TRBV3-2) to TRBJ1-2; the match to TRBD1 covers 9 bases. Germline loops: CDR1 LGHDT, CDR2 YNNKEL (reference sequence). There are 15 residues in the CDR3. The V and J ends lost 0 bases and 8 bases, in that order; junction bases with no gene match: 7.

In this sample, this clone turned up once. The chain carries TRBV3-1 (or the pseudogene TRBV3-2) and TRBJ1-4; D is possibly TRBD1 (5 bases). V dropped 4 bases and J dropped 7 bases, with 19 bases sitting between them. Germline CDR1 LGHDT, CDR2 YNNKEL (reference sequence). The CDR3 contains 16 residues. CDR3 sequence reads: CASSPPLGQGSEKLFF. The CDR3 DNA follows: TGTGCCAGCAGCCCCCCACTGGGGCAGGGCAGTGAAAAACTGTTTTTT.

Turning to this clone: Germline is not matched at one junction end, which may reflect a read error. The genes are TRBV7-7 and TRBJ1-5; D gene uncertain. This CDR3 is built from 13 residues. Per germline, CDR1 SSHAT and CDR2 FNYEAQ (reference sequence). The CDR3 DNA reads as TGTGCTAGCAGTTCGGGTGTAAATCAGCCCCAGCATTTT. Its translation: CASSSGVNQPQHF.

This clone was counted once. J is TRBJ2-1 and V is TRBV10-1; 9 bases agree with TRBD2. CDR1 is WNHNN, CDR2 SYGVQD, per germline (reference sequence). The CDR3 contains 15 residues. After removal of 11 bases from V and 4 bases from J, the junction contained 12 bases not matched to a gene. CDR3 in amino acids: CASSPMAGGYNEQFF. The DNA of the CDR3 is TGCGCCTCATCCCCCATGGCGGGGGGGTACAATGAGCAGTTCTTC.

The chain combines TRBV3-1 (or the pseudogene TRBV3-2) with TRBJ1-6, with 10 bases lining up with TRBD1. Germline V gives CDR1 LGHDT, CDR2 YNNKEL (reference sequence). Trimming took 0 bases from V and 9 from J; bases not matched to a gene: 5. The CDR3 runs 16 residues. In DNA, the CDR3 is TGTGCCAGCAGCCAAGAAGTAGGGACAGGGGCTTCACCCCTCCACTTT. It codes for CASSQEVGTGASPLHF.

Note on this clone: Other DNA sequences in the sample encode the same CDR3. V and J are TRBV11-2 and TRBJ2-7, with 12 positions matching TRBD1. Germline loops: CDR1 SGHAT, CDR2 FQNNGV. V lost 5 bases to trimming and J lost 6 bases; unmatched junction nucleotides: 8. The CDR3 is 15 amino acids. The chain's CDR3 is CASSRPRDRGPEQYF. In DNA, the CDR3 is TGTGCCAGCAGCCGCCCCCGGGACAGGGGGCCCGAGCAGTACTTC.

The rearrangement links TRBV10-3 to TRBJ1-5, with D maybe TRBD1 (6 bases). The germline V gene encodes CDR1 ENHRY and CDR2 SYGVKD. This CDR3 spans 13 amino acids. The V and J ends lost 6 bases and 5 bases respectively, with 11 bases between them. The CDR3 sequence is CAISRDTYQPQHF. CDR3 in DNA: TGTGCCATCAGCCGGGACACATATCAGCCCCAGCATTTT.